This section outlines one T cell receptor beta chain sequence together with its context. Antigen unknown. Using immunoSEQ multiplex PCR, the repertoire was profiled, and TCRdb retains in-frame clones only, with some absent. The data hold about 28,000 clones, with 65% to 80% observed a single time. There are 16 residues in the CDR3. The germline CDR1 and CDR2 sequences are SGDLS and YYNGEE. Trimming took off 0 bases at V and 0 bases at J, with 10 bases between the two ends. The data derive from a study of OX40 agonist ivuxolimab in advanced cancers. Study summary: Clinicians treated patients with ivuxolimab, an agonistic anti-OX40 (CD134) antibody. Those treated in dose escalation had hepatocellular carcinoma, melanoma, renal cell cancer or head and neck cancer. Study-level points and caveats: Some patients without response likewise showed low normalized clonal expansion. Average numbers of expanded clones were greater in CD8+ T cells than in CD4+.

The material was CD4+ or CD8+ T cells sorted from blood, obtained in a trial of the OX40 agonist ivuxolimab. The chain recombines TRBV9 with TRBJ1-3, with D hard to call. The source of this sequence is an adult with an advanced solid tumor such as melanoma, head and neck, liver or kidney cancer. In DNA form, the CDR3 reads TGTGCCAGCAGCGTAGCCTCTGGCGGCTCTGGAAACACCATATATTTT. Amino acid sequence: CASSVASGGSGNTIYF.